These 21 T cell receptor beta chains share one sample of origin, sequenced in a study of shared clonotypes between healthy human individuals. The table came from immunoSEQ multiplex PCR; TCRdb's copy has only in-frame clones and leaves some out. In the table there are about 2.4 million clones, approximately 94% of which are singletons. The sequenced material came from naive CD4+ T cells from PBMCs. Sample subset: CD45RA+ positively selected. The receptors come from a man aged 18 to 29 in good health. Some clones in this sample may be carry-over from other donors' samples.

In this sample, this clone turned up a few times. The sample holds other DNA sequences that translate to the same CDR3. The V call is TRBV9, the J call TRBJ1-1; D might be TRBD1 (5 bases). CDR3 size: 14 residues. The germline V gene has CDR1 SGDLS and CDR2 YYNGEE. V gave up 0 bases and J gave up 1 base, with 7 bases separating them. The CDR3 coding sequence is TGTGCCAGCAGCGTAGGAGGGGAGAACACTGAAGCTTTCTTT. Translating it yields CASSVGGENTEAFF.

V is TRBV2 and J is TRBJ2-7; 12 bases line up with TRBD2. The CDR3 contains 15 residues. Trimming cost V 6 bases and J 3 bases; bases outside gene matches: 6. Germline values: CDR1 SNHLY, CDR2 FYNNEI. The CDR3 is CASSSRLAGVYEQYF. The CDR3 DNA is TGTGCCAGCAGCTCCAGACTAGCGGGAGTCTACGAGCAGTACTTC. The full variable domain, rest sourced from reference TRBV2 and TRBJ2-7, is EPEVTQTPSHQVTQMGQEVILRCVPISNHLYFYWYRQILGQKVEFLVSFYNNEISEKSEIFDDQFSVERPDGSNFTLKIRSTKLEDSAMYFCASSSRLAGVYEQYFGPGTRLTVT.

This chain uses TRBV30 with TRBJ1-5, with D hard to call. Germline CDR1 is GTSNPN and CDR2 is SVGIG (reference sequence). Trimming cost V 0 bases and J 4 bases, with 16 bases left between them. This CDR3 has 16 residues. CDR3 sequence reads: CAWSVPWQRLNQPQHF. The DNA for the CDR3 is TGTGCCTGGAGTGTACCTTGGCAGAGACTTAATCAGCCCCAGCATTTT.

The chain uses TRBV6-5 and TRBJ1-5; D may be TRBD1 (5 bases). Trimming removed 6 bases from V and 4 bases from J, with 16 bases in between. Germline loops: CDR1 MNHEY, CDR2 SVGAGI. The CDR3 is 15 residues long. The CDR3: CASSFQPGLNQPQHF. CDR3 sequence (DNA): TGTGCCAGCAGCTTCCAACCGGGGCTTAATCAGCCCCAGCATTTT.

CDR3 region: CASSLELAYYNEQFF. In nucleotides, the CDR3 is TGCGCCAGCAGCTTGGAACTAGCTTACTACAATGAGCAGTTCTTC. J is TRBJ2-1 and V is TRBV5-1; a weak D match, TRBD2 (6 bases). CDR3 length: 15 residues. Germline CDR1 is SGHRS and CDR2 is YFSETQ. V was pared by 0 bases and J by 3 bases, with 10 bases between.

This clone was recorded once. This CDR3 is CASSLTGTGESGYTF. The CDR3 DNA is TGTGCCAGCAGCCTCACCGGGACAGGGGAAAGTGGCTACACCTTC. The chain employs TRBV16 and TRBJ1-2; 10 bases are shared with TRBD1. The CDR3 length is 15 residues. V was pared by 4 bases and J by 7 bases, with 9 bases of the junction left unmatched. Germline CDR1 is KGHSY and CDR2 is FQNENV.

This clone appeared once. J is TRBJ1-3 and V is TRBV7-2; no definite D call. V was cut by 5 bases and J by 4 bases, with 21 bases left in between. Germline assignment: CDR1 SGHTA and CDR2 FQGNSA. The CDR3 has 17 amino acids. The DNA for the CDR3 is TGTGCCAGCAGCCAGACATGGGATCCGCTCGGGGGAAACACCATATATTTT. Its translation: CASSQTWDPLGGNTIYF.

This clone was found once. This sequence joins TRBV5-6 and TRBJ1-2; no reliable D call. The CDR3 totals 12 residues. In germline, CDR1 is SGHDT, CDR2 YYEEEE. V was trimmed by 1 base and J by 5 bases, leaving 6 bases between them. The CDR3 DNA reads TGTGCCAGCAGCTTGACAGTATATGGCTACACCTTC. Protein product: CASSLTVYGYTF.

The J gene is TRBJ2-1, the V gene TRBV6-4; possibly TRBD2 for D (6 bases). The CDR3 runs 15 residues. V was cut by 3 bases and J by 2 bases, with 11 bases left in between. Germline-derived CDR1 and CDR2 are MRHNA and SNTAGT. CDR3 residues: CASSELASTYNEQFF. The CDR3 region has the DNA TGTGCCAGCAGTGAGCTAGCGAGCACCTACAATGAGCAGTTCTTC.

The chain has TRBV28 and TRBJ2-3, with TRBD2 matching over 15 bases. Germline trimming cut 8 bases from V and 0 bases from J; bases unmatched to any gene: 3. The V gene's germline CDR1 is MDHEN and CDR2 SYDVKM. CDR3 length: 16 amino acids. This CDR3 is CASGLAGGRSTDTQYF. The CDR3 DNA reads TGTGCCAGCGGACTAGCGGGAGGGCGGAGCACAGATACGCAGTATTTT.

As concerns this clone: Other DNA variants within this sample encode the same CDR3. This rearrangement joins TRBV7-6 to TRBJ2-5, with TRBD2 identical over 10 bases. Germline V gene lookup returns CDR1 SGHVS and CDR2 FNYEAQ. The V and J ends lost 1 base and 2 bases, in that order; junction bases with no gene match: 4. The CDR3 sequence is 16 residues long. The DNA of the CDR3 is TGTGCCAGCAGCTTAGGGTTAGCGGGAGGACAAGAGACCCAGTACTTC. Its translation: CASSLGLAGGQETQYF.

The rearrangement joins TRBV6-1 to TRBJ2-5; D is possibly TRBD2 (5 bases). CDR1 MNHNS and CDR2 SASEGT come from the germline V gene. Deletions cut 6 bases from V and 2 bases from J, with 13 bases between. The CDR3 totals 14 residues. DNA of the CDR3: TGTGCCAGCAGATCGCCCGGGATTCAAGAGACCCAGTACTTC. It yields the protein CASRSPGIQETQYF.

This rearrangement joins TRBV5-1 to TRBJ2-7; 12 bases are a match to TRBD2. The germline CDR1 and CDR2 sequences are SGHRS and YFSETQ. V shed 4 bases, J shed 1 base, and the junction held 3 bases outside the gene matches. The CDR3 extends over 15 amino acids. CDR3 residues: CASSQGLAGSYEQYF. The DNA for the CDR3 is TGCGCCAGCAGCCAGGGACTAGCGGGTTCCTACGAGCAGTACTTC.

V and J are TRBV14 and TRBJ2-2; 8 nucleotides align to TRBD2. Germline loops: CDR1 SGHDN, CDR2 FVKESK. The CDR3 spans 18 residues. With V trimmed by 0 bases and J by 6 bases, 12 bases remained unmatched. This chain's CDR3 is CASSQDLGRGELSGELFF. The CDR3 nucleotides read TGTGCCAGCAGCCAAGATCTCGGGAGGGGTGAATTATCCGGGGAGCTGTTTTTT. Based on the CDR3 plus reference TRBV14 and TRBJ2-2, the full variable domain is EAGVTQFPSHSVIEKGQTVTLRCDPISGHDNLYWYRRVMGKEIKFLLHFVKESKQDESGMPNNRFLAERTGGTYSTLKVQPAELEDSGVYFCASSQDLGRGELSGELFFGEGSRLTVL.

The chain carries TRBV28 and TRBJ2-7; TRBD1 matches at 9 bases. Germline V gene sequence: CDR1 MDHEN, CDR2 SYDVKM. CDR3 length: 15 amino acids. Trimming removed 5 bases from V and 3 bases from J; junction bases left unmatched: 8. CDR3 bases: TGTGCCAGCAGTACGTCCGGGACAGGGCTCTACGAGCAGTACTTC. It encodes CASSTSGTGLYEQYF.

The J gene is TRBJ1-5, the V gene TRBV21-1. TRBV21-1 is flagged as a pseudogene. The CDR3 length is 15 residues. The CDR3 loop reads CARGDGTELNQPQHF. The CDR3 DNA reads as TGTGCCAGAGGAGACGGGACGGAACTCAATCAGCCCCAGCATTTT.

The CDR3 sequence: CASSVRGGGANVLTF. DNA of the CDR3: TGTGCCAGCAGTGTCAGGGGCGGTGGGGCCAACGTCCTGACTTTC. V is TRBV27 and J is TRBJ2-6; D perhaps matches TRBD1 (6 bases). From germline, CDR1 is MNHEY and CDR2 SMNVEV (reference sequence). There are 15 residues in the CDR3. V lost 5 bases to trimming and J lost 3 bases, with 11 bases between them.

The chain uses TRBV5-1 and TRBJ2-3, with TRBD1 identical over 7 bases. Germline V gives CDR1 SGHRS, CDR2 YFSETQ. J was trimmed by 1 base and V by 4 bases; bases with no gene match: 6. CDR3 size: 15 residues. The CDR3: CASSPVDRRTDTQYF. The CDR3 DNA reads as TGCGCCAGCAGCCCGGTGGACAGGCGCACAGATACGCAGTATTTT.

This clone was observed a single time. The genes are TRBV10-3 and TRBJ2-2; 8 nucleotides line up with TRBD1. In germline, CDR1 is ENHRY, CDR2 SYGVKD. This CDR3 has 20 residues. Trimming removed 8 bases from V and 3 bases from J; junction bases left unmatched: 23. The CDR3 coding sequence is TGTGCCATCGGGCCAGAGGGAATCCATGACAGGGGATGGGACACCGGGGAGCTGTTTTTT. It codes for CAIGPEGIHDRGWDTGELFF.

V and J are TRBV18 and TRBJ2-5; perhaps TRBD1 as D (5 bases). The CDR3 contains 16 residues. CDR1 and CDR2 from the germline V gene are KGHSH and LQKENI. Trimming pared 0 bases from V and 1 base from J, leaving 12 bases between. CDR3 nucleotides: TGTGCCAGCTCACCACCGGTAGCAGGGCTCCAAGAGACCCAGTACTTC. It specifies CASSPPVAGLQETQYF.

Points on this clone: This CDR3 is also generated by other DNA sequences in the sample. The chain couples TRBV28 to TRBJ2-7; D not resolved. The CDR3 extends over 12 amino acids. Germline V CDR1 and CDR2: MDHEN, SYDVKM. Trimming pared 7 bases from V and 4 bases from J, leaving 11 bases between. Here the CDR3 DNA reads TGTGCCAGCACCAAGGACGGATACGAGCAGTACTTC. This gives the protein CASTKDGYEQYF.